A selection of T cell receptor beta chains follows, all from one sample in a study of blood T cell repertoires in COVID-19. Clones were sequenced by immunoSEQ multiplex PCR, and TCRdb holds only the in-frame ones, with some missing. The sample has 80,000 to 130,000 clones; 70% to 90% are singletons. Sequenced input: PBMCs or T cells enriched from blood (not recorded which). These receptors all stem from a woman aged 50 to 60 who had recovered from COVID-19. CDR3s include the opening cysteine and the closing phenylalanine or tryptophan. The D gene is left open where the match is weak. Clone size is not always given. Where it is, it says once, few, many or a class for expanded clones.

d_call	j_call	v_call	cdr3_length	clone_size	cdr3_aa	cdr3_nt
-	TRBJ1-3	TRBV5-6	16	-	CASSSDSPPSGNTIYF	TGTGCCAGCAGCTCGGACAGTCCCCCCTCTGGAAACACCATATATTTT
-	TRBJ1-1	TRBV5-1	16	-	CASSLAPGGAFTEAFF	TGCGCCAGCAGCTTGGCCCCGGGGGGCGCTTTCACTGAAGCTTTCTTT
TRBD2	TRBJ2-2	TRBV19	17	-	CASSIGTSGSVTGELFF	TGTGCCAGTAGTATAGGGACTAGCGGGAGTGTCACCGGGGAGCTGTTTTTT
-	TRBJ2-7	TRBV18	13	once	CASSPLSDYEQYF	TGTGCCAGCTCACCCCTGAGTGACTACGAGCAGTACTTC
TRBD1	TRBJ1-1	TRBV7-9	14	-	CASSTNRGGTEAFF	TGTGCCAGCAGTACAAACAGGGGAGGCACTGAAGCTTTCTTT
TRBD1	TRBJ1-5	TRBV2	15	-	CASSTGQADLRPQHF	TGTGCCAGCAGTACCGGACAGGCGGATCTTCGACCCCAGCATTTT
TRBD2	TRBJ2-3	TRBV28	15	-	CASTWGGGAIDTQYF	TGTGCCAGCACCTGGGGCGGGGGGGCGATAGATACGCAGTATTTT
TRBD2	TRBJ2-5	TRBV7-6	16	-	CASSLASTSGGETQYF	TGTGCCAGCAGCTTAGCGTCGACTAGCGGGGGAGAGACCCAGTACTTC
-	TRBJ2-4	TRBV27	13	once	CASSLLQGRAQYF	TGTGCCAGCAGTTTACTCCAGGGAAGGGCTCAGTACTTC
-	TRBJ1-1	TRBV3-1/TRBV3-2	14	-	CASSQEAASTEAFF	TGTGCCAGCAGCCAAGAGGCCGCTTCCACTGAAGCTTTCTTT
-	TRBJ1-1	TRBV12-3/TRBV12-4	13	-	CASSLGPGTEAFF	TGTGCCAGCAGTTTAGGACCGGGCACTGAAGCTTTCTTT
-	TRBJ2-6	TRBV27	16	-	CASRRTVGDGANVLTF	TGTGCCAGCCGCCGGACAGTAGGAGATGGGGCCAACGTCCTGACTTTC
TRBD2	TRBJ2-7	TRBV3-1/TRBV3-2	14	-	CASSRGTSGLEQYF	TGTGCCAGCAGCCGGGGGACTAGCGGACTCGAGCAGTACTTC
TRBD2	TRBJ2-1	TRBV4-1	18	once	CASSQVDMGLAGGHEQFF	TGCGCCAGCAGCCAAGTCGACATGGGGCTAGCGGGAGGGCATGAGCAGTTCTTC
TRBD2	TRBJ2-7	TRBV11-3	16	-	CASSRGGHTGSYEQYF	TGTGCCAGCAGCCGGGGGGGACACACCGGATCCTACGAGCAGTACTTC
TRBD1	TRBJ2-3	TRBV15	15	-	CATSRDQGGTDTQYF	TGTGCCACCAGCAGAGATCAGGGGGGCACAGATACGCAGTATTTT
-	TRBJ2-3	TRBV28	13	-	CASIPFRDSTQYF	TGTGCCAGCATTCCATTTCGGGACTCCACGCAGTATTTT
TRBD1	TRBJ1-6	TRBV6-1	13	-	CASSEDRRSPLHF	TGTGCCAGCAGTGAGGACAGGAGATCACCCCTCCACTTT
-	TRBJ2-3	TRBV11-2	18	-	CASSLDWLRIASTDTQYF	TGTGCCAGCAGCTTAGATTGGTTGAGGATAGCTAGCACAGATACGCAGTATTTT
-	TRBJ1-5	TRBV27	12	-	CASSSGHQPQHF	TGTGCCAGCAGTTCGGGACACCAGCCCCAGCATTTT
-	TRBJ2-1	TRBV16	16	-	CASSLREVVGGDEQFF	TGTGCCAGCAGCCTAAGAGAAGTAGTCGGAGGGGATGAGCAGTTCTTC
-	TRBJ2-3	TRBV9	14	-	CASSVSSAADTQYF	TGTGCCAGCAGCGTAAGTAGCGCGGCAGATACGCAGTATTTT
TRBD1	TRBJ2-3	TRBV27	16	-	CASSLSRGLGADTQYF	TGTGCCAGCAGTTTATCAAGGGGGCTTGGCGCAGATACGCAGTATTTT
-	TRBJ2-2	TRBV18	14	-	CASSRQEGTGELFF	TGTGCCAGCTCACGCCAGGAAGGCACCGGGGAGCTGTTTTTT
-	TRBJ1-5	TRBV6-5	13	-	CASSFGGNQPQHF	TGTGCCAGCAGTTTCGGGGGGAATCAGCCCCAGCATTTT
-	TRBJ2-7	TRBV10-2	14	-	CASSKSRADDEQYF	TGCGCCAGCAGTAAATCTAGAGCCGACGACGAGCAGTACTTC